This T cell receptor beta chain emerged from a study of T cell changes during pregnancy in multiple sclerosis. Germline loops: CDR1 SGHRS, CDR2 YFSETQ. The CDR3 is made up of 16 amino acids. Trimming at V came to 0 bases and at J to 4 bases, leaving 7 bases not matched to a gene. The data were produced by immunoSEQ multiplex PCR, yet TCRdb's version contains in-frame clones alone and is incomplete. This table holds around 68,000 clones, approximately 90% found once. The V gene is TRBV5-1, the J gene TRBJ1-1; 9 bases fit TRBD1. The sequencing used peripheral blood, collected in the third trimester of pregnancy. This TCR was recovered from a female donor with multiple sclerosis, enrolled in a pregnancy study. The CDR3 region has the DNA TGCGCCAGCAGCTTGGTTGGGACAGGGCAAGGCACTGAAGCTTTCTTT. Protein sequence: CASSLVGTGQGTEAFF.